This T cell receptor beta chain was profiled in a study of T cells expressing NK-cell markers. At the level of the study: The TCR beta repertoires originated in sorted CD3+CD56+NKG2C+, CD3+CD56+NKG2C- and CD3+CD56-NKG2C+ T cells. HCMV serostatus: seven of eight sequenced donors positive, one negative.

Details on this clonotype: Its cognate antigen is unknown.

Study-wide findings and caveats: One observes that, in four donors, these clonotypes were also the leading ones within the CD3+CD56-NKG2C+ fraction. In several donors, dominant CD3+CD56+NKG2C+ clones formed roughly 1.0-7.0% of CD8+ cells.

Looked up from germline, CDR1 is SGHRS and CDR2 is YFSETQ. The CDR3 is 15 amino acids. Reprocessing the 5' RACE reads, TCRdb reports a single entry for every CDR3 protein and omits DNA. The sample holds roughly 430,000 distinct CDR3 sequences. Sequencing was carried out using blood T cells: a sorted CD56 or NKG2C T cell subset, CD4+ or CD8+ T cells, or bulk PBMC T cells (not recorded which). This clonotype was sampled from a woman between 18 and 75 years old in good health. The chain links TRBV5-1 to TRBJ2-3; absent DNA, TCRdb's TRBD1 call cannot be checked. CDR3 sequence: CASSPGTTSTDTQYF. The full variable domain, its missing parts supplied by reference TRBV5-1 and TRBJ2-3, is KAGVTQTPRYLIKTRGQQVTLSCSPISGHRSVSWYQQTPGQGLQFLFEYFSETQRNKGNFPGRFSGRQFSNSRSEMNVSTLELGDSALYLCASSPGTTSTDTQYFGPGTRLTVL.